A single sample gave rise to the 25 T cell receptor beta chains below, sequenced in a study of human T cells and chemical hapten exposure. TCRdb reprocessed the RACE reads via MiXCR and lists one record per CDR3 protein. Of tens of thousands of distinct CDR3 sequences in the sample, over 8% are singletons; the top ten hold 2.9%. Time point specified: healthy volunteer bleed at 2 weeks. The starting material, unfractionated whole blood, was used for total RNA extraction. The sequencing sample was made of whole blood. The receptors were gathered from a female donor in good health. Some clones in this sample may be carry-over from other donors' samples.

This clonotype occurred many times. This chain links TRBV7-9 with TRBJ2-1; no definite D call. V was pared by 4 bases and J by 9 bases, with 16 bases between. Germline loops: CDR1 SEHNR, CDR2 FQNEAQ (reference sequence). There are 14 residues in the CDR3. This CDR3 is CASSSGVLASEQFF. CDR3 in DNA: TGTGCCAGCAGCTCTGGGGTACTTGCTAGTGAGCAGTTCTTC.

This clonotype appeared many times. The chain uses TRBV27 and TRBJ2-7; 10 bases are shared with TRBD1. CDR1 MNHEY and CDR2 SMNVEV come from the germline V gene (reference sequence). V lost 3 bases to trimming and J lost 4 bases; unmatched junction nucleotides: 3. The CDR3 is 14 residues long. The CDR3, as DNA: TGTGCCAGCAGTTTTGCGGACAGGGGGTACGAGCAGTACTTC. It codes for CASSFADRGYEQYF.

This clonotype was counted between two and nine times. CDR3 DNA sequence: TGTGCCATCAGAACTGGACAGGGGGTCGACACTGAAGCTTTCTTT. Translated, it gives CAIRTGQGVDTEAFF. The V and J genes are TRBV10-3 and TRBJ1-1; 10 bases map to TRBD1. The trim removed 6 bases at V and 3 bases at J, leaving 7 bases unmatched. The germline V gene has CDR1 ENHRY and CDR2 SYGVKD. The CDR3 spans 15 residues.

This clonotype was seen more than once but under ten times. The rearrangement uses TRBV29-1 and TRBJ1-1; weak D call: TRBD1 (6 bases). Per germline, CDR1 SQVTM and CDR2 ANQGSEA. V lost 7 bases to trimming and J lost 0 bases, with 12 bases between them. The length of the CDR3 is 13 residues. Written as DNA, the CDR3 is TGCAGCGGCTACCGACAGGTGAACACTGAAGCTTTCTTT. The encoded protein is CSGYRQVNTEAFF.

This clonotype was recorded once. The chain carries TRBV7-9 and TRBJ2-2; 10 nucleotides agree with TRBD1. Germline CDR1 reads SEHNR; CDR2 reads FQNEAQ (reference sequence). The CDR3 spans 15 residues. V gave up 11 bases and J gave up 0 bases; unmatched junction bases: 6. CDR3 in amino acids: CAAGTGAPNTGELFF. For the CDR3, the DNA is TGTGCCGCCGGGACAGGGGCCCCGAACACCGGGGAGCTGTTTTTT.

This chain links TRBV12-3 or TRBV12-4 with TRBJ2-1; 7 nucleotides match TRBD2. With V trimmed by 5 bases and J by 8 bases, 9 bases remained unmatched. CDR3 length equals 14 residues. Here the CDR3 reads CASSRTSSGHEQFF. CDR3 DNA sequence: TGTGCCAGCAGTCGGACTAGTAGTGGTCATGAGCAGTTCTTC.

The chain recombines TRBV6-5 with TRBJ2-7, with D maybe TRBD2 (6 bases). Germline V gene lookup returns CDR1 MNHEY and CDR2 SVGAGI. CDR3 length equals 17 residues. Trimming took 7 bases from V and 5 from J, leaving 27 bases between them. The CDR3 coding sequence is TGTGCCAGCACCCAGACGGCAGGTTCTATAGCGGCCGACGAGCAGTACTTC. This translates into CASTQTAGSIAADEQYF.

This clonotype was seen a few times. The V gene is TRBV20-1, the J gene TRBJ2-1; 8 bases are shared with TRBD2. The CDR3 is 15 amino acids. Germline assignment: CDR1 DFQATT and CDR2 SNEGSKA (reference sequence). V shed 1 base and J 4 bases; nucleotides not matched to a gene: 6. The CDR3 here is CSARVSGITYNEQFF. DNA for the CDR3: TGCAGTGCTAGAGTTAGCGGGATAACTTACAATGAGCAGTTCTTC.

The J gene is TRBJ2-1, the V gene TRBV7-9; the D call may be TRBD1 or TRBD2 (5 bases each). This CDR3 has 15 residues. Germline CDR1 is SEHNR and CDR2 is FQNEAQ (reference sequence). V lost 10 bases to trimming and J lost 4 bases, with 20 bases between them. CDR3 loop: CATATTGLWYNEQFF. In nucleotides, the CDR3 is TGTGCCACCGCTACGACGGGGCTCTGGTACAATGAGCAGTTCTTC.

In its sample, this clonotype was seen many times. V is TRBV15 and J is TRBJ2-7; D perhaps matches TRBD1 (6 bases). This CDR3 is built from 13 residues. CDR1 is LNHNV, CDR2 YYDKDF, per germline (reference sequence). Trimming left V 2 bases short and J 4 bases short, with 9 bases between. The DNA for the CDR3 is TGTGCCACCAGCAGACAACAGGGTTACGAGCAGTACTTC. It codes for CATSRQQGYEQYF. Together with reference TRBV15 and TRBJ2-7, the CDR3 gives the full variable domain: DAMVIQNPRYQVTQFGKPVTLSCSQTLNHNVMYWYQQKSSQAPKLLFHYYDKDFNNEADTPDNFQSRRPNTSFCFLDIRSPGLGDTAMYLCATSRQQGYEQYFGPGTRLTVT.

The gene calls are TRBV28 and TRBJ1-1; TRBD1 aligns across 10 bases. The germline CDR1 and CDR2 sequences are MDHEN and SYDVKM. After removal of 7 bases from V and 3 bases from J, the junction contained 11 bases not matched to a gene. This CDR3 comprises 16 residues. CDR3 sequence reads: CASKETGGDWYTEAFF. Written as DNA, the CDR3 is TGTGCCAGCAAGGAGACAGGGGGCGATTGGTACACTGAAGCTTTCTTT. Complete variable domain (other parts from reference TRBV28 and TRBJ1-1): DVKVTQSSRYLVKRTGEKVFLECVQDMDHENMFWYRQDPGLGLRLIYFSYDVKMKEKGDIPEGYSVSREKKERFSLILESASTNQTSMYLCASKETGGDWYTEAFFGQGTRLTVV.

To note about this clonotype: This could be a read error, since a much larger clone is one nucleotide away. In DNA, the CDR3 is TGCAGCGTTGGGCAAAAGGGTACCGGGGAGCTGTCTTTT. This gives the protein CSVGQKGTGELSF. The chain is built from TRBV29-1 and TRBJ2-2; tentative D call: TRBD2 (5 bases). This CDR3 comprises 13 residues. The germline gives CDR1 SQVTM, CDR2 ANQGSEA.

This clonotype occurred many times. This rearrangement joins TRBV6-5 to TRBJ2-1; D remains unclear. The germline gives CDR1 MNHEY, CDR2 SVGAGI. V shed 2 bases and J shed 5 bases, with 7 bases lying between them. The CDR3 consists of 13 residues. CDR3 residues: CASSYRSDNEQFF. The CDR3 nucleotides are TGTGCCAGCAGTTACCGATCGGACAATGAGCAGTTCTTC.

In its sample, this clonotype was seen many times. The chain employs TRBV20-1 and TRBJ2-3; D gene unclear. This CDR3 comprises 13 residues. V was cut by 0 bases and J by 6 bases, with 10 bases left in between. The germline V gene has CDR1 DFQATT and CDR2 SNEGSKA (reference sequence). CDR3 in amino acids: CSARDGPFDTQYF. The CDR3 bases are TGCAGTGCTAGAGATGGACCATTTGATACGCAGTATTTT.

This chain joins TRBV29-1 and TRBJ2-2; a possible D gene is TRBD2 (5 bases). The CDR3 loop spans 12 amino acids. Per germline, CDR1 SQVTM and CDR2 ANQGSEA. V was shortened by 4 bases and J by 3 bases, with 6 bases between the two germline ends. This CDR3 is CSVGEYTGELFF. The CDR3 coding sequence is TGCAGCGTTGGGGAGTACACCGGGGAGCTGTTTTTT.

There are a few counts of this clonotype. V usage is TRBV7-2 and J usage is TRBJ2-7; D perhaps matches TRBD1 (9 bases). V was trimmed by 5 bases and J by 3 bases, leaving 23 bases between them. The CDR3 runs to 17 residues. Germline V gives CDR1 SGHTA, CDR2 FQGNSA. As DNA, the CDR3 is TGTGCCAGCAGCCGCTATAGCGGGACAGGGTTTCACTACGAGCAGTACTTC. Translated, it gives CASSRYSGTGFHYEQYF.

The gene calls are TRBV2 and TRBJ1-6; no clear D. The CDR3 contains 16 residues. V was clipped by 6 bases and J by 0 bases, with 12 bases between them. The germline V gene has CDR1 SNHLY and CDR2 FYNNEI. CDR3 residues: CASSFTASSYNSPLHF. DNA for the CDR3: TGTGCCAGCAGCTTTACAGCGAGCTCCTATAATTCACCCCTCCACTTT.

This clonotype was detected only a few times. The chain recombines TRBV24-1 with TRBJ1-1; possible D gene TRBD1, 5 bases. The V gene lost 6 bases and the J gene lost 0 bases, with 13 bases spanning the gap. The germline gives CDR1 KGHDR, CDR2 SFDVKD. The CDR3 totals 15 residues. The CDR3 protein is CATSSRVSLNTEAFF. The CDR3, as DNA: TGTGCCACCAGTTCCAGGGTGTCGTTGAACACTGAAGCTTTCTTT.

This clonotype was recorded at least ten times. V is TRBV7-2 and J is TRBJ2-3, with 8 bases lining up with TRBD1. V shed 0 bases and J 3 bases; nucleotides not matched to a gene: 5. Germline assignment: CDR1 SGHTA and CDR2 FQGNSA. The CDR3 spans 16 residues. The CDR3 DNA is TGTGCCAGCAGCTTAGCGCGATACAGGGGGACAGATACGCAGTATTTT. Protein product: CASSLARYRGTDTQYF. Supplemented by reference TRBV7-2 and TRBJ2-3, the full variable domain reads GAGVSQSPSNKVTEKGKDVELRCDPISGHTALYWYRQSLGQGLEFLIYFQGNSAPDKSGLPSDRFSAERTGGSVSTLTIQRTQQEDSAVYLCASSLARYRGTDTQYFGPGTRLTVL.

This clonotype was observed at least ten times. The chain is built from TRBV12-3 or TRBV12-4 and TRBJ2-1, with 10 positions matching TRBD1. The CDR3 extends over 14 amino acids. V was pared by 1 base and J by 6 bases, with 0 bases of the junction left unmatched. The CDR3 DNA sequence: TGTGCCAGCAGTTTAGGGACAGGGGGCAATGAGCAGTTCTTC. It yields the protein CASSLGTGGNEQFF.

The CDR3 DNA sequence: TGCAGCGTTGAACGTAGGGGGCAAAGCTCTGGGGCCAACGTCCTGACTTTC. Encoded protein: CSVERRGQSSGANVLTF. The chain combines TRBV29-1 with TRBJ2-6; 7 nucleotides match TRBD1. The CDR3 is made up of 17 amino acids. Per germline, CDR1 SQVTM and CDR2 ANQGSEA. V lost 2 bases, J lost 0 bases, and 7 bases stayed unmatched.

Concerning this clonotype: A much larger clone differs by one base, so this may be a read error. V is TRBV20-1 and J is TRBJ2-3, with 7 nucleotides matching TRBD1. In germline, CDR1 is DFQATT, CDR2 SNEGSKA (reference sequence). There are 13 residues in the CDR3. The CDR3 loop reads CRGGQKSTDTQYF. CDR3 nucleotide sequence: TGCAGAGGGGGACAGAAAAGCACAGATACGCAGTATTTT.

This clonotype showed up many times. The chain is built from TRBV7-9 and TRBJ1-6; a possible D gene is TRBD1 (6 bases). Trimming took off 8 bases at V and 10 bases at J, with 15 bases between the two ends. The length of the CDR3 is 13 residues. Germline V gene lookup returns CDR1 SEHNR and CDR2 FQNEAQ (reference sequence). The CDR3, as DNA: TGTGCCAGCTCGGCGAGGGGGGAATCACCCCTCCACTTT. It codes for CASSARGESPLHF.

This clonotype was found a few times. This chain links TRBV20-1 with TRBJ2-3; D remains unclear. V was cut by 4 bases and J by 0 bases, with 11 bases left in between. From germline, CDR1 is DFQATT and CDR2 SNEGSKA (reference sequence). CDR3 size: 14 residues. DNA of the CDR3: TGCAGTGCTAAGCCTCTCCAAAGCACAGATACGCAGTATTTT. This encodes CSAKPLQSTDTQYF.

Ten or more counts support this clonotype. V is TRBV12-3 or TRBV12-4 and J is TRBJ2-6; TRBD1 might be the D (5 bases). The CDR3 totals 13 residues. V gave up 4 bases and J gave up 11 bases, with 12 bases separating them. The CDR3 reads CASSSGQGDVLTF. Written as DNA, the CDR3 is TGTGCCAGCAGTTCAGGTCAGGGCGACGTCCTGACTTTC.